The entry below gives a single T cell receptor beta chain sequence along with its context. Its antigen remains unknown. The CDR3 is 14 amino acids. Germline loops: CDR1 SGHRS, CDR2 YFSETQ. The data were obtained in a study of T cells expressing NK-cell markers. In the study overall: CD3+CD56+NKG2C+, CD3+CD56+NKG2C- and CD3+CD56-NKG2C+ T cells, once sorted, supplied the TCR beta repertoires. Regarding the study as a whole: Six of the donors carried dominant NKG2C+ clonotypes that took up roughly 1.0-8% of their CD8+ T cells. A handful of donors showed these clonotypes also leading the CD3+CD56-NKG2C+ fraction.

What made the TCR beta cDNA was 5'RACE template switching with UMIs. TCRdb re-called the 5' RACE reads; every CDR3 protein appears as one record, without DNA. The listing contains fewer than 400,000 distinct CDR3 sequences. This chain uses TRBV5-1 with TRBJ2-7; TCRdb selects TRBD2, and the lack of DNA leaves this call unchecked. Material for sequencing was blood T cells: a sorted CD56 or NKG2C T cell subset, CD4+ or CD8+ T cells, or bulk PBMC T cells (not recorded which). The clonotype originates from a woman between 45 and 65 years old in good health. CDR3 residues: CASSLATSLHEQYF.